The following is a T cell receptor beta chain sequence with its context. Original data processing: It was from reference gene primer amplification that nucleated cell counts were estimated. The repertoire was sequenced with immunoSEQ multiplex PCR; TCRdb's copy has only in-frame clones and lacks some. V and J calls and clone size follow that table, whereas D and trimming were derived from the DNA. Seen here are some 270,000 clones, about 90% observed once, and the top ten hold 2.1%. These data belong to a study of blood T cell repertoires in COVID-19. Trimming took 1 base from V and 6 from J; bases not matched to a gene: 6. The CDR3 runs 14 residues. Germline lookup yields CDR1 LGHDT and CDR2 YNNKEL (reference sequence).

Sequencing was done on a sample of peripheral blood. The chain uses TRBV3-1 (or the pseudogene TRBV3-2) and TRBJ2-7, with 7 bases matching TRBD1. The receptor comes from a woman aged 55-75 years with COVID-19, enrolled during active disease. DNA of the CDR3: TGTGCCAGCAGCCAAGTTGACAGGGACGGCGAGCAGTACTTC. Protein: CASSQVDRDGEQYF.